Detailed here is one T cell receptor beta chain. RNA in amounts of about 0.5 to 1 ug was reverse transcribed with random hexamers. One entry per CDR3 protein results from TCRdb running MiXCR on the immunoSEQ multiplex PCR reads. The sample records some 200,000 distinct CDR3 sequences, roughly 96% being singletons. This record belongs to a study of CD8 T cells in Susac syndrome. It was treatment-naive patients with stable or active relapsing-remitting disease who made up the multiple sclerosis controls. This sequence originates from a human donor with multiple sclerosis. Sequences were obtained from CD4+ T cells from PBMCs.

The CDR3 sequence is CASTPKLNQPQHF. In DNA, the CDR3 is TGTGCCAGCACTCCTAAACTTAATCAGCCCCAGCATTTT. The rearrangement links TRBV28 to TRBJ1-5; D is unresolved. This CDR3 contains 13 residues. Germline CDR1 is MDHEN and CDR2 is SYDVKM. The V gene lost 7 bases and the J gene lost 4 bases, with 11 bases spanning the gap.